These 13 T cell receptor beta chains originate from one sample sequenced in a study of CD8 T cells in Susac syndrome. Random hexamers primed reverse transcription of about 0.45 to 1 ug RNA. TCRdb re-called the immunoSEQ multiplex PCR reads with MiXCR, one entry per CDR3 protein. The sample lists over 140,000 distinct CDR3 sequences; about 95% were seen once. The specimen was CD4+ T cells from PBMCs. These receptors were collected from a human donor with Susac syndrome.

CDR3 loop: CASSPRRGADTQYF. DNA for the CDR3: TGTGCCAGCAGCCCCAGGAGGGGGGCAGATACGCAGTATTTT. The rearrangement joins TRBV9 to TRBJ2-3; D might be TRBD1 or TRBD2, each matching 6 bases. Germline lookup yields CDR1 SGDLS and CDR2 YYNGEE. V dropped 4 bases and J dropped 4 bases, with 13 bases sitting between them. This CDR3 contains 14 residues.

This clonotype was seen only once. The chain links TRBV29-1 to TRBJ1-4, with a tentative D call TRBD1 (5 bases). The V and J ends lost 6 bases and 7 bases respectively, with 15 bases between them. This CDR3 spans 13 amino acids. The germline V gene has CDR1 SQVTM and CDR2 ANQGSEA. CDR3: CSVTMNQGEKLFF. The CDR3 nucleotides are TGCAGCGTCACAATGAACCAGGGTGAAAAACTGTTTTTT.

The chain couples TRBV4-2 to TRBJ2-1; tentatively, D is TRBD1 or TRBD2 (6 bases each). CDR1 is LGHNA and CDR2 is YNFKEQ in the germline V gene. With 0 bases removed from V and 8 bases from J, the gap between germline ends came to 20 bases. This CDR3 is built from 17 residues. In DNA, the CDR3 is TGTGCCAGCAGCCAAGATCTAGCGACGGGGGCAGGGGATGAGCAGTTCTTC. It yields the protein CASSQDLATGAGDEQFF.

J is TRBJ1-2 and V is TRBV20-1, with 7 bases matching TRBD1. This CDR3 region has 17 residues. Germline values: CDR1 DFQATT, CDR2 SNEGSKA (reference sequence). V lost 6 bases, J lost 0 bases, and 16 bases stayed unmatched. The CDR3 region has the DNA TGCAGTGCCCGGACAGGAGGGGCTCGGGGGCCTAACTATGGCTACACCTTC. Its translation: CSARTGGARGPNYGYTF.

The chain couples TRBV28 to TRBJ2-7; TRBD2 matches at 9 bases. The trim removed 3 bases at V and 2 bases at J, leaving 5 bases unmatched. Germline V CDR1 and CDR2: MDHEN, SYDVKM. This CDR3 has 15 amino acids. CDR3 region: CASSFVAGGTYEQYF. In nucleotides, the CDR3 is TGTGCCAGCAGTTTCGTGGCGGGGGGGACCTACGAGCAGTACTTC.

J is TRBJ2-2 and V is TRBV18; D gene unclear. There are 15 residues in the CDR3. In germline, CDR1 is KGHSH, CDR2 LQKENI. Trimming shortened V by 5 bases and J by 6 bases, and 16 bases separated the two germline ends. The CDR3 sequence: CASSSRGRVSGELFF. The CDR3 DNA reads TGTGCCAGCTCATCGAGAGGAAGGGTCTCCGGGGAGCTGTTTTTT.

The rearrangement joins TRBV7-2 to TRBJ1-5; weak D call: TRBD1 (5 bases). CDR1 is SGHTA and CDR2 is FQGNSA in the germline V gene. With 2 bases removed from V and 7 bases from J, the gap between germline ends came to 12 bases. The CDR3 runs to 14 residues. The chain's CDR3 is CASSLQGIGQPQHF. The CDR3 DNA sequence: TGTGCCAGCAGCTTACAGGGTATTGGCCAGCCCCAGCATTTT. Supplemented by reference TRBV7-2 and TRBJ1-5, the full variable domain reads GAGVSQSPSNKVTEKGKDVELRCDPISGHTALYWYRQSLGQGLEFLIYFQGNSAPDKSGLPSDRFSAERTGGSVSTLTIQRTQQEDSAVYLCASSLQGIGQPQHFGDGTRLSIL.

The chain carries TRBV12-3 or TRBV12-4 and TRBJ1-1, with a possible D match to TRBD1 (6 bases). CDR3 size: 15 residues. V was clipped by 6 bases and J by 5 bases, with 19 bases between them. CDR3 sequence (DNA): TGTGCCAGCAGCCTAGTGGGCAGGGGATGGACTGAAGCTTTCTTT. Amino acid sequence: CASSLVGRGWTEAFF.

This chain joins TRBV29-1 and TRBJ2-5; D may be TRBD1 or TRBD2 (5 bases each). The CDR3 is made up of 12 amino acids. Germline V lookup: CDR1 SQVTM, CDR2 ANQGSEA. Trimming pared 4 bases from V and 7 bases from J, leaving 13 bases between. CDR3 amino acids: CSVGGSLGTQYF. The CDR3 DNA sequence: TGCAGCGTTGGGGGGTCTTTAGGGACCCAGTACTTC.

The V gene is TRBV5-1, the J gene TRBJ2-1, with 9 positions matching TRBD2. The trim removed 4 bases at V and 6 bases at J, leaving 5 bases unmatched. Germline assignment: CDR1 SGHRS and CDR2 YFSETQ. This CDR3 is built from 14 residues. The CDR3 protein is CASSPPSGTNEQFF. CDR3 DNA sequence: TGCGCCAGCAGCCCCCCTAGCGGGACCAATGAGCAGTTCTTC. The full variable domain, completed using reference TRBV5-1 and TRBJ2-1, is KAGVTQTPRYLIKTRGQQVTLSCSPISGHRSVSWYQQTPGQGLQFLFEYFSETQRNKGNFPGRFSGRQFSNSRSEMNVSTLELGDSALYLCASSPPSGTNEQFFGPGTRLTVL.

CDR3 nucleotide sequence: TGTGCCAGCCGCGGGAGGGGAGGTCAGCCCCAGCATTTT. This gives the protein CASRGRGGQPQHF. The rearrangement links TRBV2 to TRBJ1-5, with D possibly TRBD1 on 5 matching bases. Germline V gives CDR1 SNHLY, CDR2 FYNNEI. This CDR3 region has 13 residues. The germline V and J ends were trimmed by 8 bases and 6 bases, with 14 bases remaining between them.

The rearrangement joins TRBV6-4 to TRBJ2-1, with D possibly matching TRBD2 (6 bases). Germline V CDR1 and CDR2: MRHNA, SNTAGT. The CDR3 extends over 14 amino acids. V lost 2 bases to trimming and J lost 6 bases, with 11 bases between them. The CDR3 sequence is CASSDGAEGNEQFF. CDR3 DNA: TGTGCCAGCAGTGACGGTGCGGAGGGCAATGAGCAGTTCTTC.

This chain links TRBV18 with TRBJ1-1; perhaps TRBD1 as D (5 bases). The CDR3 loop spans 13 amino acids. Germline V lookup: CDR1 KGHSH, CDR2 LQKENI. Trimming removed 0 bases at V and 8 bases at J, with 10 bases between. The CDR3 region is CASSPPSGVEAFF. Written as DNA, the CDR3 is TGTGCCAGCTCACCACCTTCGGGGGTAGAAGCTTTCTTT.